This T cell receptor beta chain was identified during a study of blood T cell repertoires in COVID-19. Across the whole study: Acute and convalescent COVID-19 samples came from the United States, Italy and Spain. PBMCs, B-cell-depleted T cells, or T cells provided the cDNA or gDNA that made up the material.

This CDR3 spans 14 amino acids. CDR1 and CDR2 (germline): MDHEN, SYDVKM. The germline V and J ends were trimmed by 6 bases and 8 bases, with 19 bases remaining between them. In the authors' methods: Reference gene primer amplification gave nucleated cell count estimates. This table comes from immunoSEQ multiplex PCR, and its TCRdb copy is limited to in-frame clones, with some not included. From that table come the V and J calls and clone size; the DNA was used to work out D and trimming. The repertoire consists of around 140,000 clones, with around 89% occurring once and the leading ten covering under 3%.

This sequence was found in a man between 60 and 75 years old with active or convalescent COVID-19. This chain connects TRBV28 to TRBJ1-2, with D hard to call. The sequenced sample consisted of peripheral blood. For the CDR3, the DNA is TGTGCCAGCAGCGTTGAGACGGGGATAAGAGGCTACACCTTC. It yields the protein CASSVETGIRGYTF.